This entry lists 6 T cell receptor beta chains sequenced from one sample in a study of beta chain features in type 1 diabetes (dated by TCRdb to the late 2010s). Findings and caveats that apply to the study as a whole: In all four CD4+ subsets, TCRB CDR3 length was moderately but significantly shorter in type 1 diabetes patients.

Their target antigens are unknown. Library method: the immunoSEQ multiplex PCR assay. All of the isolated RNA was reverse transcribed with the High Capacity cDNA Reverse Transcription Kit, so expressed TCRB transcripts were sequenced. In its TCRdb copy, this immuneACCESS table keeps in-frame sequences only and misses some clones. Where compared with another copy, unresolved V genes explain less than half of these, and the others have no known cause. In all, the sample holds some 640,000 clones, and over 12% of those were seen once. Less than 0.04% of the sample rests with the top ten. Sequencing was done on a sample of naive CD4+ T cells from blood. The cell subset or site label of this sample denotes: true naive CD4+ T cells. The source is a man aged 18 to 29 with type 1 diabetes.

The V gene is TRBV23-1, the J gene TRBJ2-1, with a weak D call TRBD2 (6 bases). TRBV23-1 is treated as an ORF (open reading frame) with a function not yet certain. The germline V and J ends were trimmed by 0 bases and 10 bases, with 22 bases remaining between them. The CDR3 has 17 amino acids. CDR3: CASSQSKKELASLEQFF. As DNA, the CDR3 is TGCGCCAGCAGTCAATCGAAGAAAGAACTAGCCTCCCTCGAGCAGTTCTTC.

On this clone itself: Germline is not matched at one junction end, which may reflect a read error. The rearrangement links TRBV7-7 to TRBJ2-7; D might be TRBD1 (9 bases). The length of the CDR3 is 15 residues. Germline V gene sequence: CDR1 SSHAT, CDR2 FNYEAQ (reference sequence). The CDR3 is CASSLAGQGSYEQYF. The CDR3 bases are TGTGCTAGCAGCTTAGCGGGACAGGGCTCCTACGAGCAGTACTTC.

This clone was counted a few times. This rearrangement joins TRBV7-2 to TRBJ2-5; D possibly matches TRBD1 or TRBD2 (7 bases each). Per the germline V gene, CDR1 is SGHTA and CDR2 is FQGNSA. This CDR3 has 14 residues. Trimming stripped 5 bases from V and 3 bases from J, with 13 bases between. The CDR3 DNA reads TGTGCCAGCAGCCCCAGGGGGAGGGAAGAGACCCAGTACTTC. Translated, it gives CASSPRGREETQYF.

This chain joins TRBV7-9 and TRBJ2-5; D tentatively fits TRBD1 or TRBD2 (5 bases each). Germline V gene data show CDR1 as SEHNR and CDR2 as FQNEAQ (reference sequence). This CDR3 has 15 amino acids. V lost 5 bases and J 3 bases, leaving 16 bases between the germline ends. DNA of the CDR3: TGTGCCAGCAGCCTCTTTGGGGGTGAAGAAGAGACCCAGTACTTC. It codes for CASSLFGGEEETQYF. Together with reference TRBV7-9 and TRBJ2-5, the CDR3 gives the full variable domain: DTGVSQNPRHKITKRGQNVTFRCDPISEHNRLYWYRQTLGQGPEFLTYFQNEAQLEKSRLLSDRFSAERPKGSFSTLEIQRTEQGDSAMYLCASSLFGGEEETQYFGPGTRLLVL.

The chain links TRBV7-2 to TRBJ1-2, with TRBD1 matching 7 bases. V shed 10 bases and J 4 bases; nucleotides not matched to a gene: 12. The CDR3 runs to 14 residues. Germline CDR1 and CDR2: SGHTA and FQGNSA. CDR3 region: CATGVRGLSYGYTF. CDR3 DNA: TGTGCCACCGGGGTGAGGGGGCTTAGCTATGGCTACACCTTC.

CDR3 sequence reads: CASSQGKVKSTYEQYF. CDR3 in DNA: TGCGCCAGCAGCCAAGGTAAAGTCAAATCGACCTACGAGCAGTACTTC. The chain combines TRBV4-1 with TRBJ2-7, with no clear D. Trimming took 1 base from V and 2 from J, leaving 15 bases between them. The CDR3 runs to 16 residues. Germline V gene lookup returns CDR1 MGHRA and CDR2 YSYEKL.